A single sample is the source of the 3 T cell receptor beta chains below, sequenced in a study of T-cell reconstitution after alpha-beta-depleted transplantation in children. Preparing the TCRbeta library involved the use of unique molecular identifiers. TCRdb re-called the PCR reads with MiXCR, one entry per CDR3 protein. The top ten clones hold approximately 5% of a sample with under 300,000 distinct CDR3 sequences, approximately 9.8% of them seen once. The source was PBMCs from the stem cell graft donor, collected from the stem cell graft. These TCRs come from a human donor who donated a stem cell graft to a child with SCID.

This clonotype appeared a few times. This sequence joins TRBV7-9 and TRBJ2-7, with 8 bases that match TRBD1. The junction had 5 bases not matched to a gene; V was cut back by 8 bases and J by 2 bases. Germline V gene data show CDR1 as SEHNR and CDR2 as FQNEAQ (reference sequence). CDR3 length: 13 residues. CDR3 sequence (DNA): TGTGCCAGCGGGACAGGCACCCCCTACGAGCAGTACTTC. Its translation is CASGTGTPYEQYF.

This clonotype has at least ten counts. The chain is built from TRBV5-1 and TRBJ2-3; 11 bases are shared with TRBD2. The CDR3 has 17 residues. V lost 0 bases and J lost 2; bases outside the gene matches: 5. From germline, CDR1 is SGHRS and CDR2 YFSETQ. The CDR3 spells CASSLELAGGLTDTQYF. In nucleotides, the CDR3 is TGCGCCAGCAGCTTGGAGCTAGCGGGGGGTCTCACAGATACGCAGTATTTT.

This clonotype was observed at least ten times. The CDR3: CASSLGTPGQGARGYTF. In nucleotides, the CDR3 is TGTGCCAGCAGCTTAGGAACCCCGGGACAGGGGGCGAGAGGCTACACCTTC. The J gene is TRBJ1-2, the V gene TRBV7-2; TRBD1 agrees at 12 bases. From germline, CDR1 is SGHTA and CDR2 FQGNSA. Trimming removed 1 base from V and 8 bases from J; junction bases left unmatched: 11. This CDR3 has 17 amino acids.